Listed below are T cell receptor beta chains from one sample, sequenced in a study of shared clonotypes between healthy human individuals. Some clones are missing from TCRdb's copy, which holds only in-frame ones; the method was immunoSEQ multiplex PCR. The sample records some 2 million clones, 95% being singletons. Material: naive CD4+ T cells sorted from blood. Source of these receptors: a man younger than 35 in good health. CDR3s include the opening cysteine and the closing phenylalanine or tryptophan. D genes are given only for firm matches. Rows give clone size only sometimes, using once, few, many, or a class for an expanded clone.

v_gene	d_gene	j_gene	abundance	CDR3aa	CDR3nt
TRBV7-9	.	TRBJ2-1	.	CASSAGLYNEQFF	TGTGCCAGTAGTGCGGGGTTATACAATGAGCAGTTCTTC
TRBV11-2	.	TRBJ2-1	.	CASSLDQGTIKMYNEQFF	TGTGCCAGCAGCTTAGACCAGGGGACGATCAAGATGTACAATGAGCAGTTCTTC
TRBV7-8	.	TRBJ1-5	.	CASSRGGLNQPQHF	TGTGCCAGCAGCCGCGGTGGGCTAAATCAGCCCCAGCATTTT
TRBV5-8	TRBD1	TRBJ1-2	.	CASSLDHPTGQGFSFYGYTF	TGTGCCAGCAGCTTGGACCATCCGACGGGACAGGGATTTTCTTTCTATGGCTACACCTTC
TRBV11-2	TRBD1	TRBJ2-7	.	CASSLGDRVNYEQYF	TGTGCCAGCAGCCTGGGGGACAGGGTTAATTACGAGCAGTACTTC
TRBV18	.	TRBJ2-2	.	CASSPPGLTGELFF	TGTGCCAGCTCACCACCTGGTCTCACCGGGGAGCTGTTTTTT
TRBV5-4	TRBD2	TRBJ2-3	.	CASSPGGRDRTDTQYF	TGTGCCAGCAGCCCGGGGGGTAGGGATCGCACAGATACGCAGTATTTT
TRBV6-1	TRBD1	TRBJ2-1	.	CASSEGSGTESYNEQFF	TGTGCCAGCAGTGAAGGGTCCGGGACAGAATCCTACAATGAGCAGTTCTTC
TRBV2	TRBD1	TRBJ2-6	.	CASRKGALSSGANVLTF	TGTGCCAGCCGCAAGGGGGCCCTCAGCTCTGGGGCCAACGTCCTGACTTTC
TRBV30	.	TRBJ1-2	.	CAWSAGRGDGYTF	TGTGCCTGGAGTGCCGGTCGGGGGGATGGCTACACCTTC
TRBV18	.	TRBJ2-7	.	CASSPLESLEQYF	TGTGCCAGCTCACCCCTTGAGTCTTTAGAGCAGTACTTC
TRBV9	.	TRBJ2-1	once	CASSPNLGNEQFF	TGTGCCAGCAGCCCCAACTTGGGCAATGAGCAGTTCTTC
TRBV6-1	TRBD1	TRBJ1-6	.	CASTVDRGLSPLHF	TGTGCCAGCACCGTGGACAGGGGCCTTTCACCCCTCCACTTT
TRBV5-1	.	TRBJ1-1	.	CASSSNELSNTEAFF	TGCGCCAGCAGCTCTAATGAACTATCCAACACTGAAGCTTTCTTT
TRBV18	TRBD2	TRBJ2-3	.	CASSPTGGGTDTQYF	TGTGCCAGCTCACCAACGGGAGGGGGCACAGATACGCAGTATTTT
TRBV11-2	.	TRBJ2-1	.	CASSLDRDNEQFF	TGTGCCAGCAGCTTAGACAGAGACAATGAGCAGTTCTTC
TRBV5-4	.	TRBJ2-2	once	CASSLDLPTGLSGELFF	TGTGCCAGCAGCTTGGATCTTCCTACGGGGCTTTCCGGGGAGCTGTTTTTT
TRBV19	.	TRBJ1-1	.	CASSHGRNTEAFF	TGTGCCAGTAGTCACGGGAGGAACACTGAAGCTTTCTTT
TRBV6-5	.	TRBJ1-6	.	CASSRGDASNSPLHF	TGTGCCAGCAGTAGGGGGGACGCGTCTAATTCACCCCTCCACTTT
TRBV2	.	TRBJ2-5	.	CASSSDRGETQYF	TGTGCCAGCAGCTCCGACCGAGGAGAGACCCAGTACTTC
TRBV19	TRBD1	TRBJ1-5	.	CASSRDWTGLGQPQHF	TGTGCCAGTAGTAGGGATTGGACAGGGCTCGGTCAGCCCCAGCATTTT
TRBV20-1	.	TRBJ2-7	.	CSAVTMGEQYF	TGCAGTGCGGTAACGATGGGCGAGCAGTACTTC
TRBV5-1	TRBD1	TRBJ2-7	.	CASSLATGFSYEQYF	TGCGCCAGCAGCTTGGCGACAGGGTTCTCCTACGAGCAGTACTTC
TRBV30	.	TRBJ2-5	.	CAWSVPPRGKETQYF	TGTGCCTGGAGTGTACCCCCCCGGGGTAAAGAGACCCAGTACTTC
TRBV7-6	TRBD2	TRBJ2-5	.	CASSLVGERERGETQYF	TGTGCCAGCAGCTTAGTGGGAGAGCGGGAGCGGGGGGAGACCCAGTACTTC
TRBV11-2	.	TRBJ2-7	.	CASSLSTPANEQYF	TGTGCCAGCAGCTTATCTACGCCCGCCAACGAGCAGTACTTC
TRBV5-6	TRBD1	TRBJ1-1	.	CASPLIWTGMNTEAFF	TGTGCCAGTCCGCTTATCTGGACAGGCATGAACACTGAAGCTTTCTTT
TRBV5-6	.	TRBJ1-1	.	CASSLGRLNTEAFF	TGTGCCAGCAGCTTGGGCAGGTTGAACACTGAAGCTTTCTTT
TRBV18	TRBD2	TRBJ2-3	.	CASSLWTSGSPDTQYF	TGTGCCAGCTCACTTTGGACTAGCGGGTCCCCGGATACGCAGTATTTT
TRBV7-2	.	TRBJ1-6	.	CASSLVTLGYNSPLHF	TGTGCCAGCAGCTTAGTGACGTTGGGCTATAATTCACCCCTCCACTTT
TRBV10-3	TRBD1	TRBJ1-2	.	CAISVTGDLNEEYGYTF	TGTGCCATCAGTGTAACAGGGGATCTCAATGAGGAGTATGGCTACACCTTC
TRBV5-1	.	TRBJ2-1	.	CASSLDGPVPDNEQFF	TGCGCCAGCAGCTTGGATGGTCCCGTCCCTGACAATGAGCAGTTCTTC
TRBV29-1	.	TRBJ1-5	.	CSVGLGTDQPQHF	TGCAGCGTTGGCCTCGGCACCGATCAGCCCCAGCATTTT
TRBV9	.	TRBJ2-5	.	CASSVDRQETQYF	TGTGCCAGCAGCGTAGACAGACAAGAGACCCAGTACTTC
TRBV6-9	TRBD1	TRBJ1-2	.	CASSDLPQTGYLRVYYGYTF	TGTGCCAGCAGTGACCTGCCACAGACAGGGTATCTAAGGGTTTACTATGGCTACACCTTC
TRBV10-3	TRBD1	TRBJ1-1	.	CAITPGQELNTEAFF	TGTGCCATCACCCCGGGACAGGAACTGAACACTGAAGCTTTCTTT
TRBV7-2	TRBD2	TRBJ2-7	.	CASSLEGGTYEQYF	TGTGCCAGCAGCTTAGAGGGAGGGACCTACGAGCAGTACTTC
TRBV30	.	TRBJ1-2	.	CAWSVQPAGTQNGYTF	TGTGCCTGGAGTGTACAACCCGCCGGGACACAGAATGGCTACACCTTC